This section outlines one TCR beta chain sequence together with its context. Its antigen is unknown. These data are taken from a study of cytomegalovirus exposure and HLA in healthy donors. General study findings and limits: TRBV6-2, TRBV6-3 and other indistinguishable V segments were excluded. The study flagged about 150 TCR beta chains as cytomegalovirus-associated. Donors belonging to an Asian-associated ancestry cluster reportedly showed fewer N-insertions in productive TCRs than the roughly 670-donor mean, according to what a later analysis found. Accounts indicate the classifier identified cytomegalovirus status with strong specificity and sensitivity.

The PCR used 60 Vbeta and 13 Jbeta primers. Assay used: immunoSEQ multiplex PCR; TCRdb lists only in-frame clones, some missing. The sample lists around 150,000 clones; about two thirds were seen once. The germline V gene encodes CDR1 MNHNS and CDR2 SASEGT. J gave up 4 bases and V 2 bases, and 7 bases lay outside the gene matches. The CDR3 contains 16 residues. The sequenced material came from PBMCs. The gene calls are TRBV6-1 and TRBJ1-2, with 10 bases aligning to TRBD1. The receptor's source is a woman aged 40 to 49 in good health and CMV-seronegative. Here the CDR3 DNA reads TGTGCCAGCAGTGAAACCGGGACAGGGGTTCCCTATGGCTACACCTTC. It yields the protein CASSETGTGVPYGYTF.